A single sample gave rise to the 10 T cell receptor beta chains below, sequenced in a study of blood T cells in healthy people across ages. The authors ran a second PCR of roughly 6 to 12 cycles using a sample-barcoded 5' primer and a J-beta primer mix. From the 5' RACE reads, TCRdb called clonotypes with MiXCR, one entry per CDR3 protein. The sample lists more than 650,000 distinct CDR3 sequences; approximately 21% were seen once. The sequenced sample was blood. These receptors all stem from a man aged 70-80 years in good health.

This clonotype was seen more than once but under ten times. The rearrangement joins TRBV5-6 to TRBJ1-4; unclear D gene. V was cut by 2 bases and J by 0 bases, with 11 bases left in between. This CDR3 has 16 residues. CDR1 is SGHDT, CDR2 YYEEEE, per germline. The CDR3, as DNA: TGTGCCAGCAGCTTCGGGATGGGGTCAACTAATGAAAAACTGTTTTTT. This codes for CASSFGMGSTNEKLFF.

This clonotype was seen at least ten times. For the CDR3, the DNA is TGTGCCAGCAGTGACAGGGAAAATTCACCCCTCCACTTT. Translated, it gives CASSDRENSPLHF. This chain connects TRBV12-3 or TRBV12-4 to TRBJ1-6; TRBD1 matches at 7 bases. The CDR3 is 13 amino acids. The V and J ends lost 5 bases and 7 bases, in that order; junction bases with no gene match: 2.

The chain joins TRBV6-5 to TRBJ2-1; D is uncertain. The ends were cut back, 4 bases at V and 10 bases at J, with 8 bases in the middle. Per the germline V gene, CDR1 is MNHEY and CDR2 is SVGAGI. There are 11 residues in the CDR3. CDR3 nucleotides: TGTGCCAGCAGTTCCCCTCAGGAGCAGTTCTTC. Translation gives CASSSPQEQFF.

This clonotype was observed a few times. The chain couples TRBV20-1 to TRBJ1-2; D is perhaps TRBD1 (5 bases). Germline CDR1 and CDR2: DFQATT and SNEGSKA (reference sequence). With 3 bases removed from V and 3 bases from J, the gap between germline ends came to 8 bases. The CDR3 sequence is 12 residues long. The CDR3 DNA sequence: TGCAGTGCTAGTAGCAGGGACTATGGCTACACCTTC. This gives the protein CSASSRDYGYTF.

There are a few counts of this clonotype. This chain links TRBV6-1 with TRBJ1-4; 7 bases align to TRBD1. Germline lookup yields CDR1 MNHNS and CDR2 SASEGT. V lost 7 bases to trimming and J lost 7 bases; unmatched junction nucleotides: 9. This CDR3 contains 14 residues. The CDR3 spells CASTRPGQTEKLFF. The CDR3 DNA reads as TGTGCCAGCACAAGACCGGGACAGACTGAAAAACTGTTTTTT.

The V call is TRBV3-1, the J call TRBJ2-5, with unresolved D. The assigned J gene may be wrong: the sequence end matches TRBJ2-7 better. This CDR3 contains 15 residues. Germline CDR1 and CDR2: LGHDT and YNNKEL (reference sequence). Here the CDR3 reads CASSHGHSPSYEQYF. Here the CDR3 DNA reads TGTGCCAGCAGCCATGGCCACTCCCCCTCCTACGAGCAGTACTTC.

The chain recombines TRBV20-1 with TRBJ2-5, with a possible D match to TRBD1 (6 bases). Germline CDR1 reads DFQATT; CDR2 reads SNEGSKA (reference sequence). V lost 3 bases to trimming and J lost 4 bases, with 15 bases between them. This CDR3 spans 14 amino acids. The CDR3 region is CSASATGYRETQYF. The CDR3 DNA follows: TGCAGTGCTAGCGCTACAGGGTACCGAGAGACCCAGTACTTC.

The sample holds a few counts of this clonotype. The chain employs TRBV21-1 and TRBJ1-1; TRBD1 reflects the table's D call only, with no check against the DNA. TRBV21-1 is designated a pseudogene. The CDR3 has 14 residues. The CDR3 is CASSNGDSNTEAFF. Here the CDR3 DNA reads TGTGCCAGCAGCAATGGGGACAGCAACACTGAAGCTTTCTTT.

In regard to this clonotype: The junction departs from germline at one end; a sequencing error may be responsible. The chain employs TRBV7-9 and TRBJ2-3; D is unresolved. The CDR3 is 17 residues long. Germline V gene sequence: CDR1 SEHNR, CDR2 FQNEAQ (reference sequence). Here the CDR3 reads CASGLTPTSEGTDTQYF. CDR3 DNA: TGTGCCAGCGGCTTAACACCCACCAGCGAAGGTACAGATACGCAGTATTTT.

The sample holds many counts of this clonotype. The chain recombines TRBV28 with TRBJ2-1, with D hard to call. V lost 7 bases, J lost 5 bases, and 9 bases lay in between. The CDR3 length is 12 residues. Per germline, CDR1 MDHEN and CDR2 SYDVKM. The CDR3 region is CASTDANNEQFF. The DNA for the CDR3 is TGTGCCAGCACGGACGCCAACAATGAGCAGTTCTTC.